This T cell receptor (beta chain) was observed in a study of blood T cell repertoires in COVID-19. About the research overall: Samples of COVID-19 (acute and convalescent) were obtained from the United States, Italy and Spain. T cells, B-cell-depleted T cells, or PBMCs supplied cDNA or gDNA.

V was trimmed by 3 bases and J by 5 bases, leaving 16 bases between them. This CDR3 region has 15 residues. Germline loops: CDR1 LNHNV, CDR2 YYDKDF (reference sequence). In the original workflow: Cell counts per sample came from amplifying reference gene primers. The repertoire was sequenced with immunoSEQ multiplex PCR; TCRdb's copy has only in-frame clones and lacks some. The V and J calls and clone size come from that table; D and trimming were worked out from the DNA. Among under 250,000 clones listed, around 83% were seen once. This chain joins TRBV15 and TRBJ1-2; D is perhaps TRBD1 (6 bases). This TCR came from a man in his forties with active or convalescent COVID-19. Sequencing used peripheral blood. The CDR3 region has the DNA TGTGCCACCAGCAGCTCCAGGGGCAGCTTATATGGCTACACCTTC. Its protein is CATSSSRGSLYGYTF.